This T cell receptor (beta chain) derives from a study of T cells in tuberculosis. Study in general: CD1B tetramers identified T cells specific for mycobacterial lipid GMM. General study findings and limits: The TCR-beta difference was not significant; alpha differences partly reflected length.

The CDR3 has 16 amino acids. Germline CDR1 reads SNHLY; CDR2 reads FYNNEI. V lost 5 bases to trimming and J lost 5 bases, with 20 bases between them. Some clones are missing from TCRdb's copy, which holds only in-frame ones; the method was immunoSEQ multiplex PCR. The sample contains 26,000 or so clones, around 90% of which appear only once. As concerns this clone: The antigen remains undetermined.

Unsorted cryopreserved PBMC were sequenced, averaging around 100,000 T cells per clinical donor. Material: PBMCs. The sequence came from a donor aged 10-30 years with latent tuberculosis or without tuberculosis infection. V usage is TRBV2 and J usage is TRBJ2-3; D is perhaps TRBD2 (6 bases). The CDR3 nucleotides read TGTGCCAGCAGTCTGGGCGGGGCTCGGAGGATAGATACGCAGTATTTT. It translates to CASSLGGARRIDTQYF. The whole variable domain, remainder taken from reference TRBV2 and TRBJ2-3, is EPEVTQTPSHQVTQMGQEVILRCVPISNHLYFYWYRQILGQKVEFLVSFYNNEISEKSEIFDDQFSVERPDGSNFTLKIRSTKLEDSAMYFCASSLGGARRIDTQYFGPGTRLTVL.